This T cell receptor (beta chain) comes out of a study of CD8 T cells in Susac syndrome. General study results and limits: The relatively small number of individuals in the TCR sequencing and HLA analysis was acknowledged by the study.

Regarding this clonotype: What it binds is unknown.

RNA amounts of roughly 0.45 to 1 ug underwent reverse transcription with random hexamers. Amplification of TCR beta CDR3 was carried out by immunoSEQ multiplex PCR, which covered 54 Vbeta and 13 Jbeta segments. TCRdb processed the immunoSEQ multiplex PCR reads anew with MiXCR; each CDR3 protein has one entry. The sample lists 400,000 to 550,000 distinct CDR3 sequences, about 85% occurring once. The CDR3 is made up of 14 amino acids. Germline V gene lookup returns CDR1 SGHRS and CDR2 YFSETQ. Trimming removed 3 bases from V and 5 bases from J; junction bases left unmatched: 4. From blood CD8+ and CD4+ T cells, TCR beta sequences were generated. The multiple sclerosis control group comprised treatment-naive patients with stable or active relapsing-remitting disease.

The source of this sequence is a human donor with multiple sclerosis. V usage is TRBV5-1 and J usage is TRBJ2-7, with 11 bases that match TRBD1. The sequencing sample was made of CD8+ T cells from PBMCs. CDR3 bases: TGCGCCAGCAGCTGGGGGACAGGGGGAGACGAGCAGTACTTC. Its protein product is CASSWGTGGDEQYF.